One sample yielded the 26 T cell receptor beta chains listed below, sequenced in a study of shared clonotypes between healthy human individuals. The repertoire was sequenced with immunoSEQ multiplex PCR; TCRdb's copy has only in-frame clones and lacks some. The table lists some 530,000 clones, around 73% of them singletons. Sequenced sample: PBMCs. All receptors derive from a woman aged 40 to 50 in good health. Some clones in this sample may be carry-over from other donors' samples.

The rearrangement joins TRBV7-2 to TRBJ2-1; 12 positions agree with TRBD2. The CDR3 covers 15 residues. Trimming took 4 bases from V and 9 from J; bases not matched to a gene: 7. The germline gives CDR1 SGHTA, CDR2 FQGNSA. In DNA form, the CDR3 reads TGTGCCAGCAGCTCCTCTAGCGGGAGGGGTGGTGAGCAGTTCTTC. Its translation: CASSSSSGRGGEQFF.

This chain links TRBV28 with TRBJ2-5; 11 bases line up with TRBD1. CDR1 is MDHEN, CDR2 SYDVKM, per germline. The CDR3 has 13 residues. Losses at the gene ends were 8 bases for V and 4 bases for J; bases not matched to a gene: 3. The CDR3 DNA reads as TGTGCCAGCGGACAGGGGGCAGGAGAGACCCAGTACTTC. This translates into CASGQGAGETQYF.

The chain employs TRBV6-1 and TRBJ2-1; D could derive from TRBD1 or TRBD2 (5 bases each). Germline V CDR1 and CDR2: MNHNS, SASEGT. The V end lost 2 bases, the J end lost 2 bases, and 7 bases lay between the germline ends. The CDR3 runs 14 residues. CDR3 nucleotides: TGTGCCAGCAGTGAACAGGGACCCTACAATGAGCAGTTCTTC. It specifies CASSEQGPYNEQFF.

The V call is TRBV5-8, the J call TRBJ1-1, with 9 bases lining up with TRBD1. CDR1 is SGHTS and CDR2 is YDEGEE in the germline V gene. The CDR3 loop spans 12 amino acids. Trimming cost V 4 bases and J 11 bases; bases outside gene matches: 6. In DNA form, the CDR3 reads TGTGCCAGCAGCGTACAGGGGGCTGGGGCTTTCTTT. It encodes CASSVQGAGAFF.

This chain links TRBV5-1 with TRBJ1-1, with 7 bases matching TRBD1. This CDR3 is built from 15 residues. From germline, CDR1 is SGHRS and CDR2 YFSETQ. With 4 bases clipped from V and 1 base from J, the junction kept 7 bases outside the gene matches. The CDR3 sequence: CASSLLGQRNTEAFF. For the CDR3, the DNA is TGCGCCAGCAGCCTGCTGGGACAGAGGAACACTGAAGCTTTCTTT.

The V call is TRBV4-1, the J call TRBJ2-7, with 7 positions matching TRBD1. The germline CDR1 and CDR2 sequences are MGHRA and YSYEKL. The CDR3 is 17 amino acids. The V segment lost 4 bases and the J segment 2 bases; nucleotides outside the gene matches: 14. In DNA form, the CDR3 reads TGCGCCAGCAGCCTACTGGCGACAGGGCCTTTTGCCTACGAGCAGTACTTC. Translation gives CASSLLATGPFAYEQYF.

The chain employs TRBV21-1 and TRBJ1-2; the tabulated D call, TRBD1, remains unverified against the DNA. TRBV21-1 is described as a pseudogene. The CDR3 is 21 residues long. This CDR3 is CASSKLGGPPGQGRGVYGYTF. In DNA, the CDR3 is TGTGCCAGCAGCAAATTGGGGGGCCCTCCGGGACAGGGCCGAGGAGTCTATGGCTACACCTTC.

This sequence joins TRBV14 and TRBJ2-5; a possible D gene is TRBD2 (6 bases). Germline V gene sequence: CDR1 SGHDN, CDR2 FVKESK. Trimming shortened V by 4 bases and J by 4 bases, and 10 bases separated the two germline ends. The CDR3 totals 13 residues. CDR3: CASSPRLVETQYF. For the CDR3, the DNA is TGTGCCAGCAGCCCAAGACTAGTAGAGACCCAGTACTTC. Full variable domain (rest looked up from reference TRBV14 and TRBJ2-5): EAGVTQFPSHSVIEKGQTVTLRCDPISGHDNLYWYRRVMGKEIKFLLHFVKESKQDESGMPNNRFLAERTGGTYSTLKVQPAELEDSGVYFCASSPRLVETQYFGPGTRLLVL.

This chain links TRBV10-3 with TRBJ2-3; 8 bases agree with TRBD1. The germline gives CDR1 ENHRY, CDR2 SYGVKD. V was pared by 5 bases and J by 12 bases, with 13 bases of the junction left unmatched. This CDR3 is 14 amino acids long. Here the CDR3 reads CAISTPRDRQSQYF. The CDR3 region has the DNA TGTGCCATCAGTACGCCTCGGGACAGGCAAAGTCAGTATTTT.

This clone occurred a few times. The chain joins TRBV30 to TRBJ2-1; D unclear. From germline, CDR1 is GTSNPN and CDR2 SVGIG (reference sequence). V lost 0 bases, J lost 8 bases, and 11 bases lay in between. The CDR3 totals 13 residues. CDR3 region: CAWSVHNDDEQFF. The CDR3 region has the DNA TGTGCCTGGAGTGTACATAACGACGATGAGCAGTTCTTC.

The chain is built from TRBV25-1 and TRBJ2-7, with a weak D call TRBD2 (7 bases). V lost 0 bases and J lost 5, with 20 bases in between. The CDR3 sequence is 17 residues long. Germline CDR1 reads MGHDK; CDR2 reads SYGVNS. In DNA, the CDR3 is TGTGCCAGCAGTGAATATAGGGGGGGGAGGGCCTTTGACGAGCAGTACTTC. Protein product: CASSEYRGGRAFDEQYF.

This chain uses TRBV19 with TRBJ2-5; D gene uncertain. The germline V and J ends were trimmed by 5 bases and 1 base, with 14 bases remaining between them. The germline V gene encodes CDR1 LNHDA and CDR2 SQIVND (reference sequence). The CDR3 contains 15 residues. This chain's CDR3 is CASSARTGGQETQYF. In nucleotides, the CDR3 is TGTGCCAGTAGTGCGCGGACGGGCGGCCAAGAGACCCAGTACTTC.

The rearrangement joins TRBV5-1 to TRBJ2-7; a weak D match, TRBD2 (7 bases). This CDR3 has 13 residues. CDR1 is SGHRS, CDR2 YFSETQ, per germline. Trimming removed 7 bases at V and 5 bases at J, with 16 bases between. CDR3 protein: CASRGGASNEQYF. CDR3 bases: TGCGCCAGCCGCGGGGGCGCCAGTAACGAGCAGTACTTC.

This clone was seen once. The genes are TRBV7-2 and TRBJ2-7, with D possibly matching TRBD1 (5 bases). The V end lost 0 bases, the J end lost 2 bases, and 17 bases lay between the germline ends. The CDR3 length is 17 residues. Germline V gene lookup returns CDR1 SGHTA and CDR2 FQGNSA. The CDR3 DNA is TGTGCCAGCAGCTTAGCAGAGGATGGCCTAGGGGCCTACGAGCAGTACTTC. It translates to CASSLAEDGLGAYEQYF.

This chain connects TRBV7-2 to TRBJ1-3, with a weak D call TRBD1 (6 bases). The V end lost 1 base, the J end lost 2 bases, and 9 bases lay between the germline ends. CDR1 and CDR2 (germline): SGHTA, FQGNSA. CDR3 length equals 15 residues. In DNA, the CDR3 is TGTGCCAGCAGCTTAGTGGCAGGGGCTGGAAACACCATATATTTT. Translation: CASSLVAGAGNTIYF.

The rearrangement uses TRBV5-1 and TRBJ2-1; D might be TRBD1 (5 bases). V was pared by 4 bases and J by 7 bases, with 18 bases between. The germline V gene encodes CDR1 SGHRS and CDR2 YFSETQ. CDR3 size: 15 residues. This CDR3 is CASSPGRWGRNEQFF. The CDR3 nucleotides are TGCGCCAGCAGCCCGGGCCGGTGGGGCAGGAATGAGCAGTTCTTC.

The chain carries TRBV6-6 and TRBJ2-5; TRBD1 might be the D (5 bases). Trimming took 6 bases from V and 5 from J, leaving 22 bases between them. CDR3 length equals 16 residues. CDR1 and CDR2 from the germline V gene are MNHNY and SVGAGI (reference sequence). CDR3 sequence reads: CASSFNQRGPGETQYF. The CDR3 DNA reads TGTGCCAGCAGCTTTAATCAAAGGGGCCCGGGTGAGACCCAGTACTTC.

CDR3: CASSLPGLPTDTQYF. As DNA, the CDR3 is TGCGCCAGCAGCTTGCCCGGACTTCCCACAGATACGCAGTATTTT. The V gene is TRBV5-1, the J gene TRBJ2-3; maybe TRBD2 (5 bases). V was pared by 1 base and J by 2 bases, with 11 bases between. Germline lookup yields CDR1 SGHRS and CDR2 YFSETQ. This CDR3 contains 15 residues.

This rearrangement joins TRBV5-1 to TRBJ2-7; D is possibly TRBD1 (6 bases). Per the germline V gene, CDR1 is SGHRS and CDR2 is YFSETQ. CDR3 length: 15 residues. Trimming removed 3 bases from V and 1 base from J, with 14 bases in between. The CDR3 DNA sequence: TGCGCCAGCAGCTCTACAGGGAAATTATCCTACGAGCAGTACTTC. Its translation is CASSSTGKLSYEQYF.

The gene calls are TRBV5-4 and TRBJ1-2; 7 nucleotides match TRBD1. Germline CDR1 SGHNT, CDR2 YYREEE (reference sequence). V dropped 5 bases and J dropped 2; count of bases not matched to a gene: 6. The CDR3 consists of 14 residues. The CDR3 loop reads CASRLGQTNYGYTF. CDR3 in DNA: TGTGCCAGCAGACTGGGACAGACCAACTATGGCTACACCTTC.

This clone was picked up one time. CDR3 in amino acids: CASSQEGLAPSYEQYF. The CDR3 region has the DNA TGTGCCAGCAGCCAAGAAGGACTAGCGCCCTCCTACGAGCAGTACTTC. The V gene is TRBV4-2, the J gene TRBJ2-5, with 9 bases matching TRBD2. The end of the DNA aligns better with TRBJ2-7, so the J call may be wrong. The CDR3 totals 16 residues. Germline V lookup: CDR1 LGHNA, CDR2 YNFKEQ.

This sequence joins TRBV6-5 and TRBJ2-5, with 7 positions matching TRBD2. The CDR3 is 11 residues long. Per the germline V gene, CDR1 is MNHEY and CDR2 is SVGAGI. The chain's CDR3 is CAVGRGETQYF. The CDR3 bases are TGTGCAGTTGGGAGGGGCGAGACCCAGTACTTC.

This sequence joins TRBV5-4 and TRBJ2-1; D assignment may be TRBD1 or TRBD2 (5 bases each). CDR3 size: 12 residues. The V gene's germline CDR1 is SGHNT and CDR2 YYREEE (reference sequence). Trimming removed 3 bases at V and 6 bases at J, with 7 bases between. CDR3 sequence: CASSWDRNEQFF. CDR3 nucleotide sequence: TGTGCCAGCAGCTGGGACCGCAATGAGCAGTTCTTC.

As for this clone: One base separates it from a far larger clone, so it is likely a read error. V usage is TRBV30 and J usage is TRBJ1-2, with D perhaps TRBD1 (6 bases). CDR1 is GTSNPN and CDR2 is SVGIG in the germline V gene (reference sequence). The length of the CDR3 is 17 residues. CDR3 DNA sequence: TGTGCCTGGATCTCTCCGGGGACCAGGGGTCGGGGCTATGGCTGCACCTTC. Its protein is CAWISPGTRGRGYGCTF.

CDR3: CASSLAGGQTQYF. The CDR3, as DNA: TGCGCCAGCAGCTTGGCCGGGGGGCAGACCCAGTACTTC. The rearrangement links TRBV5-1 to TRBJ2-5; the D gene is possibly TRBD2 (7 bases). The CDR3 runs 13 residues. V was clipped by 0 bases and J by 6 bases, with 9 bases between them. Germline V lookup: CDR1 SGHRS, CDR2 YFSETQ.

Concerning this clone itself: A much larger clone is a single base away; this may be a read error. Other DNA variants within this sample encode the same CDR3. This chain links TRBV5-1 with TRBJ1-5; weak D call: TRBD1 (5 bases). The CDR3 runs 13 residues. V was cut by 0 bases and J by 5 bases, with 6 bases left in between. Germline V lookup: CDR1 SGHRS, CDR2 YFSETQ. The CDR3 loop reads CASSLAGDQPQHF. The CDR3 bases are TGCGCCAGCAGCTTGGCGGGGGATCAGCCCCAGCATTTT. The entire variable domain, with the rest obtained from reference TRBV5-1 and TRBJ1-5, is as follows: KAGVTQTPRYLIKTRGQQVTLSCSPISGHRSVSWYQQTPGQGLQFLFEYFSETQRNKGNFPGRFSGRQFSNSRSEMNVSTLELGDSALYLCASSLAGDQPQHFGDGTRLSIL.